One and the same sample provided the 29 T cell receptor beta chains below, sequenced in a study of T cell repertoires in cytomegalovirus infection. From the reads, TCRdb called clonotypes with MiXCR, one entry per CDR3 protein. The data hold hundreds of thousands of distinct CDR3 sequences, with 35% observed a single time. The sequenced sample consisted of PBMCs. These receptors were taken from a human donor in good health (CMV status not recorded). Some clones in this sample may be carry-over from other donors' samples.

The chain employs TRBV7-9 and TRBJ1-1; 9 bases are a match to TRBD1. The germline V gene encodes CDR1 SEHNR and CDR2 FQNEAQ (reference sequence). CDR3 size: 14 residues. V shed 5 bases and J 3 bases; nucleotides not matched to a gene: 4. Here the CDR3 DNA reads TGTGCCAGCAGCCACCGGGACAGGGACACTGAAGCTTTCTTT. Translated, it gives CASSHRDRDTEAFF.

J is TRBJ1-1 and V is TRBV2; 8 nucleotides match TRBD1. CDR1 and CDR2 (germline): SNHLY, FYNNEI. This CDR3 region has 11 residues. The CDR3 here is CGGRGLAEAFF. CDR3 nucleotide sequence: TGTGGGGGCAGGGGGCTGGCGGAAGCTTTCTTT.

A word on this clonotype: At one end the junction does not follow the germline gene, possibly because of a read error. The CDR3 sequence: CARSEPGQGYEQYF. CDR3 in DNA: TGTGCCCGCAGTGAACCGGGACAGGGTTACGAGCAGTACTTC. The chain couples TRBV6-1 to TRBJ2-7, with 9 bases identical to TRBD1. The germline CDR1 and CDR2 sequences are MNHNS and SASEGT. This CDR3 is built from 14 residues.

This clonotype was counted only a few times. V usage is TRBV6-5 and J usage is TRBJ2-1, with D possibly being TRBD2 (6 bases). The germline CDR1 and CDR2 sequences are MNHEY and SVGAGI. The CDR3 runs to 15 residues. Trimming removed 0 bases from V and 6 bases from J, with 12 bases in between. The CDR3 DNA is TGTGCCAGCAGTTACTCGGATCAGGGAGGCAATGAGCAGTTCTTC. Translated, it gives CASSYSDQGGNEQFF.

This sequence joins TRBV18 and TRBJ1-1, with TRBD1 identical over 8 bases. V lost 5 bases to trimming and J lost 4 bases; unmatched junction nucleotides: 6. The CDR3 runs to 14 residues. From germline, CDR1 is KGHSH and CDR2 LQKENI. The CDR3 DNA follows: TGTGCCAGCTCATCAGGACAGGGAACCACTGAAGCTTTCTTT. Residues: CASSSGQGTTEAFF.

CDR3 DNA sequence: TGTGCCACGGCTAATACTGGGGCCAACGTCCTGACTTTC. Translating it yields CATANTGANVLTF. V is TRBV19 and J is TRBJ2-6; D is uncertain. V lost 10 bases and J lost 2, with 9 bases in between. The CDR3 totals 13 residues. CDR1 LNHDA and CDR2 SQIVND come from the germline V gene (reference sequence).

CDR3 protein: CASSFGGLAGGNEQFF. The DNA for the CDR3 is TGTGCCAGCAGTTTCGGAGGATTAGCCGGGGGCAATGAGCAGTTCTTC. The chain employs TRBV28 and TRBJ2-1; TRBD2 is a possible D gene (6 bases). The CDR3 runs to 16 residues. V was trimmed by 3 bases and J by 6 bases, leaving 18 bases between them. The germline gives CDR1 MDHEN, CDR2 SYDVKM.

Ten or more counts support this clonotype. This chain uses TRBV7-2 with TRBJ2-1, with 7 bases matching TRBD2. Germline CDR1 reads SGHTA; CDR2 reads FQGNSA. The length of the CDR3 is 17 residues. Losses at the gene ends were 5 bases for V and 1 base for J; bases not matched to a gene: 11. CDR3 protein: CASSTQRLAASYNEQFF. Here the CDR3 DNA reads TGTGCCAGCAGCACTCAACGACTAGCCGCATCCTACAATGAGCAGTTCTTC.

With regard to this clonotype: Sequence at one end of the junction differs from germline and may be a read error. V gene TRBV4-1 combines with J gene TRBJ1-2; 10 bases line up with TRBD1. Germline V lookup: CDR1 MGHRA, CDR2 YSYEKL. This CDR3 has 16 residues. The CDR3 coding sequence is TGTGCCAGCAGCCCGGGAAAAGCCGGGACAGGGGCTGGCTACACCTTC. Its translation: CASSPGKAGTGAGYTF.

The gene calls are TRBV6-5 and TRBJ1-5, with a weak D call TRBD1 (5 bases). The V end was cut by 6 bases, the J end by 6 bases, with 15 bases between. The V gene's germline CDR1 is MNHEY and CDR2 SVGAGI. CDR3 length equals 14 residues. CDR3: CASSPGGVPQPQHF. The CDR3 bases are TGTGCCAGCAGCCCGGGGGGGGTTCCTCAGCCCCAGCATTTT.

V gene TRBV29-1 combines with J gene TRBJ2-4; possible D gene TRBD1, 6 bases. V gave up 4 bases and J gave up 8 bases, with 18 bases separating them. This CDR3 contains 14 residues. Per germline, CDR1 SQVTM and CDR2 ANQGSEA. Here the CDR3 DNA reads TGCAGCGTTGCAATTAGGGGGTCGGCGGACATTCAGTACTTC. This encodes CSVAIRGSADIQYF. Looking up the rest from reference TRBV29-1 and TRBJ2-4 gives the full variable domain: SAVISQKPSRDICQRGTSLTIQCQVDSQVTMMFWYRQQPGQSLTLIATANQGSEATYESGFVIDKFPISRPNLTFSTLTVSNMSPEDSSIYLCSVAIRGSADIQYFGAGTRLSVL.

This clonotype was picked up many times. V and J are TRBV12-3 or TRBV12-4 and TRBJ1-2; possibly TRBD1 for D (5 bases). V was clipped by 3 bases and J by 3 bases, with 5 bases between them. The CDR3 runs to 12 residues. This chain's CDR3 is CASSFRDYGYTF. CDR3 coding DNA: TGTGCCAGCAGTTTCAGGGACTATGGCTACACCTTC.

V is TRBV5-1 and J is TRBJ2-7, with unresolved D. V was cut by 7 bases and J by 2 bases, with 16 bases left in between. The CDR3 runs 14 residues. Germline V gene lookup returns CDR1 SGHRS and CDR2 YFSETQ. CDR3 amino acids: CASGSDSLAYEQYF. The CDR3, as DNA: TGCGCCAGCGGATCAGATTCCCTTGCCTACGAGCAGTACTTC.

This clonotype was observed a handful of times. The J gene is TRBJ2-7, the V gene TRBV6-1; weak D call: TRBD2 (5 bases). Germline V gives CDR1 MNHNS, CDR2 SASEGT. Between the trimmed V and J ends, which lost 5 bases and 1 base, there was a span of 15 bases. The CDR3 extends over 15 amino acids. CDR3 sequence: CASSYGMGRSYEQYF. CDR3 nucleotides: TGTGCCAGCAGTTACGGGATGGGCAGATCCTACGAGCAGTACTTC.

J is TRBJ2-7 and V is TRBV12-3 or TRBV12-4; 14 bases are a match to TRBD2. V was pared by 3 bases and J by 2 bases, with 6 bases of the junction left unmatched. This CDR3 is 17 amino acids long. For the CDR3, the DNA is TGTGCCAGCAGTTTGTATCGACTAGCGGGAGGGACCTACGAGCAGTACTTC. Amino acids: CASSLYRLAGGTYEQYF.

The chain has TRBV6-1 and TRBJ2-7, with D possibly matching TRBD1 (5 bases). The germline gives CDR1 MNHNS, CDR2 SASEGT. The V and J ends lost 7 bases and 4 bases respectively, with 20 bases between them. The CDR3 consists of 15 residues. In DNA, the CDR3 is TGTGCCAGCAATCCTTCGAGCCAGGGTAATTACGAGCAGTACTTC. It encodes CASNPSSQGNYEQYF.

The chain joins TRBV20-1 to TRBJ1-1; D unresolved. The CDR3 consists of 14 residues. Germline-derived CDR1 and CDR2 are DFQATT and SNEGSKA (reference sequence). Trimming stripped 5 bases from V and 5 bases from J, with 18 bases between. This CDR3 is CSADPSRGWTEAFF. The CDR3 region has the DNA TGCAGTGCTGACCCCTCCCGGGGTTGGACTGAAGCTTTCTTT.

This clonotype occurred a few times. CDR3 DNA: TGCGCCAGCAGCCATGCACAGAGGGGGACTGAAGCTTTCTTT. As protein: CASSHAQRGTEAFF. This chain uses TRBV4-1 with TRBJ1-1, with D possibly being TRBD1 (6 bases). Germline V gene lookup returns CDR1 MGHRA and CDR2 YSYEKL. The CDR3 spans 14 residues. V was clipped by 3 bases and J by 5 bases, with 13 bases between them.

The chain is built from TRBV6-6 and TRBJ2-7; TRBD1 might be the D (6 bases). This CDR3 spans 15 amino acids. Trimming pared 2 bases from V and 5 bases from J, leaving 16 bases between. The germline gives CDR1 MNHNY, CDR2 SVGAGI (reference sequence). CDR3 sequence reads: CASSYRGDKVDEQYF. In nucleotides, the CDR3 is TGTGCCAGCAGTTACCGAGGGGACAAGGTGGACGAGCAGTACTTC.

There are a few counts of this clonotype. CDR3 protein: CASSYDRMRYEQYF. The DNA of the CDR3 is TGTGCCAGCAGTTACGACAGGATGAGGTACGAGCAGTACTTC. The chain is built from TRBV28 and TRBJ2-7, with D possibly matching TRBD1 (6 bases). This CDR3 is 14 amino acids long. Germline V gives CDR1 MDHEN, CDR2 SYDVKM. The V and J ends lost 4 bases and 4 bases respectively, with 14 bases between them.

The V gene is TRBV29-1, the J gene TRBJ1-1, with TRBD1 identical over 9 bases. The J segment lost 2 bases and the V segment lost 1 base, leaving 2 bases of the junction unmatched. CDR1 and CDR2 from the germline V gene are SQVTM and ANQGSEA. This CDR3 has 14 amino acids. The CDR3: CSVEGTGANTEAFF. The CDR3 DNA reads TGCAGCGTTGAAGGGACAGGGGCTAACACTGAAGCTTTCTTT.

In its sample, this clonotype was seen a few times. The rearrangement uses TRBV7-2 and TRBJ2-7; 9 nucleotides align to TRBD2. Trimming cost V 6 bases and J 2 bases; bases outside gene matches: 5. The CDR3 sequence is 14 residues long. In germline, CDR1 is SGHTA, CDR2 FQGNSA. For the CDR3, the DNA is TGTGCCAGCAGATTACTAGCGGGTGCCTACGAGCAGTACTTC. This sequence encodes CASRLLAGAYEQYF.

The gene calls are TRBV6-5 and TRBJ2-7, with a tentative D call TRBD1 (6 bases). This CDR3 is 14 amino acids long. Germline CDR1 is MNHEY and CDR2 is SVGAGI. The V and J ends lost 5 bases and 0 bases respectively, with 11 bases between them. The CDR3 protein is CASSVQGTSYEQYF. For the CDR3, the DNA is TGTGCCAGCAGTGTACAGGGAACCTCCTACGAGCAGTACTTC.

The chain links TRBV28 to TRBJ1-1; 7 bases line up with TRBD1. Germline values: CDR1 MDHEN, CDR2 SYDVKM. The J segment lost 0 bases and the V segment lost 6 bases, leaving 10 bases of the junction unmatched. This CDR3 contains 16 residues. The CDR3 protein is CASRLYPDRLNTEAFF. The CDR3 nucleotides read TGTGCCAGCAGACTCTACCCGGACAGGTTGAACACTGAAGCTTTCTTT.

This clonotype came up a few times. V and J are TRBV6-5 and TRBJ2-1; a weak D match, TRBD2 (6 bases). V lost 5 bases to trimming and J lost 8 bases, with 19 bases between them. The CDR3 consists of 15 residues. Germline V gives CDR1 MNHEY, CDR2 SVGAGI. The CDR3 loop reads CASSTQAAGSHEQFF. The CDR3, as DNA: TGTGCCAGCAGTACCCAGGCGGCGGGGAGTCATGAGCAGTTCTTC.

The chain carries TRBV28 and TRBJ2-2; D possibly corresponds to TRBD2 (6 bases). Germline assignment: CDR1 MDHEN and CDR2 SYDVKM. CDR3 length equals 14 residues. V was cut by 7 bases and J by 9 bases, with 18 bases left in between. CDR3 protein: CASTSGGRRWELFF. The CDR3 bases are TGTGCCAGCACATCCGGGGGTAGGCGCTGGGAGCTGTTTTTT.

This clonotype was observed many times. The V call is TRBV6-1, the J call TRBJ2-7, with D possibly called TRBD1 or TRBD2 (5 bases each). CDR1 and CDR2 (germline): MNHNS, SASEGT. The length of the CDR3 is 13 residues. V gave up 4 bases and J gave up 6 bases, with 13 bases separating them. The CDR3 DNA is TGTGCCAGCAGTGGGAGAGGGGAAGGCGAGCAGTACTTC. This translates into CASSGRGEGEQYF.

A remark on this clonotype: The CDR3 does not end in the conserved phenylalanine or tryptophan, so this is likely a read error. No DNA is shown, since the ends of the CDR3 on it are uncertain; the CDR3 is the one TCRdb lists. The V gene is TRBV12-3 or TRBV12-4, the J gene TRBJ1-2. The CDR3 is 14 residues long, counting both termini. CDR3 region: CASSLAGTFYGYNL.

The count of this clonotype is one. The chain couples TRBV14 to TRBJ1-1; D not resolved. V lost 7 bases and J 1 base, leaving 10 bases between the germline ends. The germline V gene encodes CDR1 SGHDN and CDR2 FVKESK. The CDR3 is made up of 13 amino acids. CDR3 sequence reads: CASTADGNTEAFF. Here the CDR3 DNA reads TGTGCCAGCACGGCGGACGGGAACACTGAAGCTTTCTTT.